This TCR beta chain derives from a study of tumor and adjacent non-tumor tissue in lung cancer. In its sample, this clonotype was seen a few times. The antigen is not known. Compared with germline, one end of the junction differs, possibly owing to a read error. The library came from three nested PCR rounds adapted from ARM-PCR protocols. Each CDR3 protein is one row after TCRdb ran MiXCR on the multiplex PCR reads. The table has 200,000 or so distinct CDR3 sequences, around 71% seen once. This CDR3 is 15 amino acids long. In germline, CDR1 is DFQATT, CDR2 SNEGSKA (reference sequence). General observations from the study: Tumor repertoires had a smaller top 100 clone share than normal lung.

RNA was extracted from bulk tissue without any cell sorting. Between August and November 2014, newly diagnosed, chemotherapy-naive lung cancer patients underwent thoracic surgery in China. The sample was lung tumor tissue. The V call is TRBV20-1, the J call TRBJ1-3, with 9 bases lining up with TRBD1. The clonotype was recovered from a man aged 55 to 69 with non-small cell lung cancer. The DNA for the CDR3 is TGCAGTGCTTCACCCGGGACAGGGAAAGGAAGCACCATATATTTT. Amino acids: CSASPGTGKGSTIYF.